These 9 T cell receptor beta chains were all obtained from the same sample, sequenced in a study of T cells after yellow fever vaccination (dated by TCRdb to the late 2010s). The treatment or condition label here, explained by the study, means: live attenuated yellow fever vaccine strain. Libraries were made using 5' RACE. Instrument used: Illumina NovaSeq 6000. In-frame beta chains were kept once TCRdb had trimmed the public reads at Q25 with fastp and called clones with MiXCR. Every entry covers one CDR3 protein and lists the most common genes and DNA from its rows. Across this sample there are a few hundred thousand distinct CDR3 sequences, with 3.5% to 4.5% seen only once. The ten largest clones take up 20% to 25% of the sample. The source was PBMCs, collected 5 days after the yellow fever booster vaccination. These receptors came from a man between 18 and 35 years old who received the YFV17D yellow fever vaccine.

This clonotype occurred many times. The rearrangement joins TRBV7-6 to TRBJ2-1; 10 nucleotides match TRBD1. The CDR3 totals 15 residues. Per germline, CDR1 SGHVS and CDR2 FNYEAQ. The J segment lost 9 bases and the V segment lost 5 bases, leaving 10 bases of the junction unmatched. The CDR3 loop reads CASSPPGQGSLEQFF. CDR3 in DNA: TGTGCCAGCAGCCCTCCGGGACAGGGGTCTCTTGAGCAGTTCTTC.

This clonotype was recorded at least ten times. The chain joins TRBV20-1 to TRBJ2-7; 8 bases match TRBD1. The CDR3 contains 14 residues. The V segment lost 6 bases and the J segment 4 bases; nucleotides outside the gene matches: 11. Germline-derived CDR1 and CDR2 are DFQATT and SNEGSKA (reference sequence). CDR3 residues: CSAKGQGSPYEQYV. CDR3 DNA sequence: TGCAGTGCAAAAGGACAGGGATCCCCTTACGAGCAGTACGTC.

This clonotype came up a few times. The chain joins TRBV30 to TRBJ2-2; 10 positions match TRBD2. V lost 0 bases to trimming and J lost 5 bases; unmatched junction nucleotides: 3. The CDR3 extends over 15 amino acids. CDR1 GTSNPN and CDR2 SVGIG come from the germline V gene (reference sequence). The CDR3 sequence is CAWSVLAGVTGELFF. CDR3 coding DNA: TGTGCCTGGAGTGTGCTAGCGGGGGTTACCGGGGAGCTGTTTTTT.

This clonotype was detected ten times or more. This chain links TRBV20-1 with TRBJ2-7, with a weak D call TRBD2 (6 bases). Trimming left V 5 bases short and J 0 bases short, with 14 bases between. The CDR3 runs 14 residues. From germline, CDR1 is DFQATT and CDR2 SNEGSKA (reference sequence). Here the CDR3 DNA reads TGCAGTGCTTGGGGGGACGGCAGCTCCTACGAGCAGTACTTC. It encodes CSAWGDGSSYEQYF.

V and J are TRBV18 and TRBJ1-2; D is unclear. V lost 0 bases, J lost 4 bases, and 6 bases lay in between. Germline assignment: CDR1 KGHSH and CDR2 LQKENI. The CDR3 covers 13 residues. CDR3 region: CASSPPSSYGYTF. As DNA, the CDR3 is TGTGCCAGCTCACCACCGAGTAGCTATGGCTACACCTTC. Full variable domain (rest looked up from reference TRBV18 and TRBJ1-2): NAGVMQNPRHLVRRRGQEARLRCSPMKGHSHVYWYRQLPEEGLKFMVYLQKENIIDESGMPKERFSAEFPKEGPSILRIQQVVRGDSAAYFCASSPPSSYGYTFGSGTRLTVV.

The chain couples TRBV20-1 to TRBJ1-5; D is undetermined. V was shortened by 5 bases and J by 0 bases, with 11 bases between the two germline ends. This CDR3 has 14 amino acids. Looked up from germline, CDR1 is DFQATT and CDR2 is SNEGSKA (reference sequence). The CDR3 loop is CSASIMDSNQPQHF. The DNA of the CDR3 is TGCAGTGCTTCAATCATGGATAGCAATCAGCCCCAGCATTTT.

This clonotype was recorded many times. J is TRBJ2-1 and V is TRBV7-9; 10 bases fit TRBD1. The CDR3 is 17 amino acids. Germline CDR1 is SEHNR and CDR2 is FQNEAQ (reference sequence). V gave up 2 bases and J gave up 6 bases; unmatched junction bases: 10. CDR3 loop: CASSLWVGTGVFNEQFF. CDR3 sequence (DNA): TGTGCCAGCAGCTTATGGGTTGGGACAGGGGTATTCAATGAGCAGTTCTTC.

This clonotype has a count of ten or more. V gene TRBV12-3 or TRBV12-4 combines with J gene TRBJ1-6; 10 positions agree with TRBD1. The CDR3 consists of 15 residues. J was trimmed by 6 bases and V by 5 bases; bases with no gene match: 4. The CDR3 nucleotides read TGTGCCAGCAGTCCACGGACAGGGGGTAATTCACCCCTCCACTTT. The encoded protein is CASSPRTGGNSPLHF.

V and J are TRBV6-5 and TRBJ2-3, with D tentatively TRBD1 (6 bases). CDR3 length: 14 amino acids. Germline V CDR1 and CDR2: MNHEY, SVGAGI. Trimming left V 6 bases short and J 6 bases short, with 16 bases between. The CDR3 spells CASRSTGILDTQYF. The CDR3 coding sequence is TGTGCCAGCAGATCCACAGGGATTTTGGATACGCAGTATTTT.